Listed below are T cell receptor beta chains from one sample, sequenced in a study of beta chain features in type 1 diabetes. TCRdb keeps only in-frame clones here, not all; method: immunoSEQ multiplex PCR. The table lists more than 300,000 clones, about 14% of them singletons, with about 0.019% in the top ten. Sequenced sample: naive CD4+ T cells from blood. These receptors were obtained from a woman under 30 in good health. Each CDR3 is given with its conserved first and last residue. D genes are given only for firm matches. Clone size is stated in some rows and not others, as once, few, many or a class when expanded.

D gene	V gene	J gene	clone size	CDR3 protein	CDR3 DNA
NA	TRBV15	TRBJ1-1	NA	CATSRVRETEAFF	TGTGCCACCAGCAGAGTCCGGGAAACTGAAGCTTTCTTT
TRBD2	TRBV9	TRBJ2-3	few	CASSETSGLSTDTQYF	TGTGCCAGCAGCGAGACTAGCGGGCTTAGCACAGATACGCAGTATTTT
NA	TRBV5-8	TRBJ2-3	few	CASSLVLAGDTQYF	TGTGCCAGCAGCTTGGTACTAGCTGGAGATACGCAGTATTTT
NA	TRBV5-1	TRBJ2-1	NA	CASSFGTLYNEQFF	TGCGCCAGCAGCTTCGGGACACTCTACAATGAGCAGTTCTTC
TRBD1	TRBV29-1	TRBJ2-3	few	CSVRRTGGNTDTQYF	TGCAGCGTCCGCCGGACAGGGGGAAACACAGATACGCAGTATTTT
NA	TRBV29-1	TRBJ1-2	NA	CSVETTGPGYTF	TGCAGCGTTGAGACTACGGGTCCGGGCTACACCTTC
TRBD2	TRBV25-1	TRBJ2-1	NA	CASSPYAGVGEQFF	TGTGCCAGCAGTCCCTACGCGGGAGTCGGTGAGCAGTTCTTC
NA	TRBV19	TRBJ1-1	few	CASTRDIPNTEAFF	TGTGCCAGTACCCGGGACATCCCGAACACTGAAGCTTTCTTT
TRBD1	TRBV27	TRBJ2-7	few	CASRPPAGTGDYEQYF	TGTGCCAGCAGACCCCCCGCCGGGACAGGGGACTACGAGCAGTACTTC
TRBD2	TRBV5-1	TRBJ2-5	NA	CASSEGTSGPGVETQYF	TGCGCCAGCAGCGAGGGGACTAGCGGGCCGGGTGTGGAGACCCAGTACTTC
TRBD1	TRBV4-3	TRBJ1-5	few	CASSQTSTGAHLPQHF	TGCGCCAGCAGCCAAACTTCGACAGGGGCGCATCTTCCCCAGCATTTT
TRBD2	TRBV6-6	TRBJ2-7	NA	CASRWTSGRYEQYF	TGTGCCAGCAGGTGGACTAGCGGGAGGTACGAGCAGTACTTC
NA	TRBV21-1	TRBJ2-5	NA	CASSKGRGQKTQYF	TGTGCCAGCAGCAAAGGCAGGGGGCAGAAGACCCAGTACTTC
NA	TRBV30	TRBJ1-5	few	CAWSPRFQPQHF	TGTGCCTGGAGTCCCAGGTTTCAGCCCCAGCATTTT
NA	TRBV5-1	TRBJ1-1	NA	CASSLGTMNTEAFF	TGCGCCAGCAGCTTGGGGACAATGAACACTGAAGCTTTCTTT
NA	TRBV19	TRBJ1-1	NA	CAITAGWHTEAFF	TGTGCCATCACGGCAGGGTGGCACACTGAAGCTTTCTTT
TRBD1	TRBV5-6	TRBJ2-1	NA	CASSSNGRTGSSNEQFF	TGTGCCAGCAGCTCCAACGGAAGGACAGGGAGCAGTAATGAGCAGTTCTTC
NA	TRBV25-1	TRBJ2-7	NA	CASSEEGTGLWEQYF	TGTGCCAGCAGTGAAGAGGGAACAGGGTTGTGGGAGCAGTACTTC
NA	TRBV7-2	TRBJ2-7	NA	CASSSQSVSLREQYF	TGTGCCAGCAGCTCCCAGAGTGTGTCTCTGAGGGAGCAGTACTTC
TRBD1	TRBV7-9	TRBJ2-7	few	CASSSRPGTGADEQYF	TGTGCCAGCAGCTCTCGCCCCGGGACAGGGGCTGACGAGCAGTACTTC
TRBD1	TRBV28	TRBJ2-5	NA	CASSRPGTGEETQYF	TGTGCCAGCAGTCGTCCCGGGACAGGGGAAGAGACCCAGTACTTC
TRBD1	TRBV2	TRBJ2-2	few	CASRGKTGATGELFF	TGTGCCAGCAGAGGAAAGACAGGGGCTACCGGGGAGCTGTTTTTT